Below are 30 T cell receptor beta chains sequenced from a single sample in a study of T cell responses to AZD1222 COVID-19 vaccine. Only in-frame clones appear in the TCRdb table, and some are missing; sequencing was by immunoSEQ multiplex PCR. The sample lists about 140,000 clones, over 90% occurring once. The sample was peripheral blood, taken on day 0 of MenACWY control vaccination. These receptors were taken from an adult in good health.

The chain recombines TRBV6-1 with TRBJ1-5; possibly TRBD1 for D (5 bases). The CDR3 length is 15 residues. V was clipped by 3 bases and J by 2 bases, with 11 bases between them. CDR1 is MNHNS and CDR2 is SASEGT in the germline V gene. Written as DNA, the CDR3 is TGTGCCAGCAGTGAGAAGGGGCTGGGCAATCAGCCCCAGCATTTT. It specifies CASSEKGLGNQPQHF.

This chain links TRBV10-3 with TRBJ2-3; D may be TRBD2 (5 bases). Trimming removed 5 bases at V and 11 bases at J, with 11 bases between. The germline gives CDR1 ENHRY, CDR2 SYGVKD. CDR3 length: 11 amino acids. CDR3 in amino acids: CAISLGREQYF. The CDR3 coding sequence is TGTGCCATCAGTTTGGGTCGGGAGCAGTATTTT.

The gene calls are TRBV7-7 and TRBJ1-2; 7 nucleotides line up with TRBD1. The CDR3 covers 13 residues. CDR1 SSHAT and CDR2 FNYEAQ come from the germline V gene (reference sequence). Unmatched junction bases numbered 7, after V lost 4 bases and J lost 8 bases. The CDR3 sequence: CASSSPGTEGYTF. The DNA of the CDR3 is TGTGCCAGCAGCTCGCCCGGGACAGAAGGCTACACCTTC.

The chain links TRBV10-3 to TRBJ2-7, with a weak D call TRBD1 (6 bases). CDR3 length: 14 residues. Germline CDR1 reads ENHRY; CDR2 reads SYGVKD. The V end lost 2 bases, the J end lost 6 bases, and 14 bases lay between the germline ends. The CDR3 nucleotides are TGTGCCATCAGTGAGGACAGGTTTGGTAGCGAGCAGTACTTC. The encoded protein is CAISEDRFGSEQYF.

In its sample, this clone was seen once. V usage is TRBV5-1 and J usage is TRBJ1-1; the D gene is possibly TRBD1 (5 bases). Germline lookup yields CDR1 SGHRS and CDR2 YFSETQ. V lost 0 bases, J lost 0 bases, and 12 bases lay in between. The CDR3 covers 16 residues. The CDR3 DNA is TGCGCCAGCAGCTTGGGACAGCCGCCATTGAACACTGAAGCTTTCTTT. Translating it yields CASSLGQPPLNTEAFF.

The chain is built from TRBV28 and TRBJ1-3; 11 nucleotides line up with TRBD1. V lost 7 bases to trimming and J lost 6 bases; unmatched junction nucleotides: 5. The CDR3 consists of 14 residues. Germline CDR1 and CDR2: MDHEN and SYDVKM. Here the CDR3 reads CASTRTGGANTIYF. The CDR3 nucleotides are TGTGCCAGCACCCGGACAGGGGGCGCAAACACCATATATTTT.

The genes are TRBV7-9 and TRBJ2-7; D uncertain. Trimming took 1 base from V and 1 from J, leaving 8 bases between them. Per germline, CDR1 SEHNR and CDR2 FQNEAQ (reference sequence). The CDR3 is 14 amino acids. CDR3 nucleotides: TGTGCCAGCAGCTTAGTCGTCAGTTCCTACGAGCAGTACTTC. Translating it yields CASSLVVSSYEQYF.

The rearrangement uses TRBV3-1 (or the pseudogene TRBV3-2) and TRBJ1-6; TRBD1 aligns across 9 bases. Germline V CDR1 and CDR2: LGHDT, YNNKEL (reference sequence). The J segment lost 8 bases and the V segment lost 2 bases, leaving 7 bases of the junction unmatched. CDR3 size: 16 residues. The CDR3: CASSQTGTGYDSPLHF. As DNA, the CDR3 is TGTGCCAGCAGCCAAACCGGGACAGGGTATGATTCACCCCTCCACTTT.

Worth noting for this clone: No conserved phenylalanine or tryptophan ends this CDR3, so it is likely a read error. The DNA is omitted, as the CDR3 cannot be located on it reliably, and the CDR3 follows TCRdb's listing. V and J are TRBV6-6 and TRBJ1-1; the table calls TRBD1, which could not be checked here. The germline V gene encodes CDR1 MNHNY and CDR2 SVGAGI (reference sequence). Inclusive of both ends, the CDR3 amounts to 12 amino acids. This CDR3 reads CASSGQGASFAI.

CDR3 in amino acids: CASSPQTSGANTGELFF. The CDR3 DNA reads TGTGCCAGCTCACCCCAGACTAGCGGGGCGAACACCGGGGAGCTGTTTTTT. The chain uses TRBV18 and TRBJ2-2; TRBD2 matches 11 bases. Germline lookup yields CDR1 KGHSH and CDR2 LQKENI. The CDR3 is 17 amino acids. Trimming removed 3 bases from V and 0 bases from J; junction bases left unmatched: 3.

The V call is TRBV6-4, the J call TRBJ1-6; D gene ambiguous. V was pared by 2 bases and J by 7 bases, with 6 bases between. The CDR3 contains 13 residues. Germline loops: CDR1 MRHNA, CDR2 SNTAGT. As DNA, the CDR3 is TGTGCCAGCAGTGACGAGCAAAATTCACCCCTCCACTTT. This sequence encodes CASSDEQNSPLHF.

This clone was detected ten times or more. The chain recombines TRBV7-3 with TRBJ2-7, with D unclear. V was cut by 4 bases and J by 4 bases, with 14 bases left in between. The CDR3 is made up of 14 amino acids. The germline gives CDR1 SGHTA, CDR2 FQGTGA. The CDR3 sequence: CASSSRLGFYEQYF. Written as DNA, the CDR3 is TGTGCCAGCAGCTCCCGATTGGGGTTTTACGAGCAGTACTTC.

The CDR3 bases are TGTGCCAGCAGGCGGGGGGGCTACACCTTC. Protein product: CASRRGGYTF. This chain links TRBV28 with TRBJ1-2, with D possibly TRBD1 on 5 matching bases. The germline V gene has CDR1 MDHEN and CDR2 SYDVKM. Deletions cut 6 bases from V and 8 bases from J, with 7 bases between. This CDR3 comprises 10 residues.

The J gene is TRBJ1-2, the V gene TRBV10-3; a possible D gene is TRBD1 (5 bases). Germline values: CDR1 ENHRY, CDR2 SYGVKD. V was cut by 0 bases and J by 6 bases, with 17 bases left in between. The CDR3 is 16 amino acids. CDR3 sequence: CAISESVGQGGDGYTF. The CDR3 DNA sequence: TGTGCCATCAGTGAGTCGGTGGGGCAGGGAGGCGATGGCTACACCTTC.

The chain recombines TRBV20-1 with TRBJ1-1; unclear D gene. The CDR3 sequence is 13 residues long. The germline CDR1 and CDR2 sequences are DFQATT and SNEGSKA (reference sequence). The V and J ends lost 3 bases and 5 bases respectively, with 13 bases between them. CDR3 in amino acids: CSASSAFRTEAFF. The CDR3 bases are TGCAGTGCTAGTTCGGCGTTTCGGACTGAAGCTTTCTTT.

This rearrangement joins TRBV5-1 to TRBJ1-2; 8 bases align to TRBD1. V lost 2 bases and J lost 8; bases outside the gene matches: 5. This CDR3 is built from 13 residues. Germline-derived CDR1 and CDR2 are SGHRS and YFSETQ. The CDR3 bases are TGCGCCAGCAGCTTACAGGGGGTTGACGGCTACACCTTC. Residues: CASSLQGVDGYTF.

V is TRBV27 and J is TRBJ1-5; D uncertain. The CDR3 covers 13 residues. Germline-derived CDR1 and CDR2 are MNHEY and SMNVEV (reference sequence). Trimming left V 10 bases short and J 7 bases short, with 17 bases between. CDR3 sequence (DNA): TGTGCCAACACAAGGGTGGATGAACAGCCCCAGCATTTT. Protein: CANTRVDEQPQHF.

V gene TRBV5-1 combines with J gene TRBJ2-1; D uncertain. V was clipped by 0 bases and J by 10 bases, with 11 bases between them. Germline V gene sequence: CDR1 SGHRS, CDR2 YFSETQ. The CDR3 covers 13 residues. This CDR3 is CASSLEALGEQFF. DNA of the CDR3: TGCGCCAGCAGCTTGGAGGCCCTAGGAGAGCAGTTCTTC.

V and J are TRBV7-9 and TRBJ1-1; D possibly corresponds to TRBD1 (5 bases). V lost 5 bases to trimming and J lost 0 bases, with 16 bases between them. Germline V gives CDR1 SEHNR, CDR2 FQNEAQ (reference sequence). The CDR3 has 16 residues. CDR3 bases: TGTGCCAGCAGCCCCACGTTGGGGCCTATGAACACTGAAGCTTTCTTT. As protein: CASSPTLGPMNTEAFF.

The chain joins TRBV7-8 to TRBJ1-1, with D possibly TRBD1 on 5 matching bases. The CDR3 extends over 14 amino acids. Germline V lookup: CDR1 SGHVS, CDR2 FQNEAQ. Between the trimmed V and J ends, which lost 2 bases and 6 bases, there was a span of 13 bases. This CDR3 reads CASSLMGTDSEAFF. The CDR3 DNA sequence: TGTGCCAGCAGCTTAATGGGGACCGACTCTGAAGCTTTCTTT.

This chain uses TRBV27 with TRBJ2-4; TRBD1 is a possible D gene (6 bases). Germline V lookup: CDR1 MNHEY, CDR2 SMNVEV (reference sequence). This CDR3 is built from 14 residues. The V and J ends lost 5 bases and 4 bases respectively, with 12 bases between them. The CDR3 coding sequence is TGTGCCAGCAGTATGACAGGAATTAAAAACATTCAGTACTTC. As protein: CASSMTGIKNIQYF.

The chain carries TRBV6-1 and TRBJ1-4; D uncertain. This CDR3 comprises 14 residues. Trimming removed 5 bases from V and 2 bases from J, with 9 bases in between. In germline, CDR1 is MNHNS, CDR2 SASEGT. The CDR3 loop reads CASSLGSTNEKLFF. CDR3 nucleotide sequence: TGTGCCAGCAGTTTGGGTTCCACTAATGAAAAACTGTTTTTT.

This chain links TRBV7-9 with TRBJ1-2; TRBD1 might be the D (6 bases). The CDR3 is 16 residues long. Trimming took 3 bases from V and 7 from J, leaving 21 bases between them. The V gene's germline CDR1 is SEHNR and CDR2 FQNEAQ (reference sequence). The CDR3 nucleotides read TGTGCCAGCAGCTTGCAGTCGGGGGGCTTGGATAGTGGCTACACCTTC. This gives the protein CASSLQSGGLDSGYTF.

V and J are TRBV6-5 and TRBJ1-4; a weak D match, TRBD1 (5 bases). CDR1 and CDR2 from the germline V gene are MNHEY and SVGAGI. V was trimmed by 5 bases and J by 11 bases, leaving 12 bases between them. The CDR3 totals 12 residues. The DNA of the CDR3 is TGTGCCAGCAGTAATAGTCCAGGGAAACTGTTTTTT. It translates to CASSNSPGKLFF.

The chain recombines TRBV7-2 with TRBJ2-3, with D tentatively TRBD2 (6 bases). Germline lookup yields CDR1 SGHTA and CDR2 FQGNSA. V lost 3 bases, J lost 0 bases, and 13 bases lay in between. This CDR3 is built from 16 residues. CDR3 bases: TGTGCCAGCAGCTTCGATGTTGCGGGGAGCACAGATACGCAGTATTTT. The encoded protein is CASSFDVAGSTDTQYF.

V gene TRBV13 combines with J gene TRBJ2-2; D ambiguous. Germline CDR1 PRHDT, CDR2 FYEKMQ (reference sequence). V gave up 3 bases and J gave up 4 bases, with 6 bases separating them. CDR3 length: 13 amino acids. CDR3 nucleotide sequence: TGTGCCAGCAGCTTTCACGGCACCGGGGAGCTGTTTTTT. Protein: CASSFHGTGELFF.

This clone was seen only a few times. Written as DNA, the CDR3 is TGTGCCAGTAGTAAATTGGCACAGGACGTTTCCTACGAGCAGTACTTC. Residues: CASSKLAQDVSYEQYF. This sequence joins TRBV19 and TRBJ2-7; weak D call: TRBD1 (5 bases). Germline V lookup: CDR1 LNHDA, CDR2 SQIVND (reference sequence). Deletions cut 4 bases from V and 1 base from J, with 17 bases between. The CDR3 spans 16 residues.

In this sample, this clone turned up a few times. The same CDR3 arises from other DNA sequences in this sample as well. V is TRBV6-1 and J is TRBJ2-3; D is unclear. The CDR3 length is 11 residues. V was clipped by 3 bases and J by 4 bases, with 2 bases between them. Germline lookup yields CDR1 MNHNS and CDR2 SASEGT. The CDR3 sequence: CASSEPDTQYF. In DNA form, the CDR3 reads TGTGCCAGCAGTGAGCCAGATACGCAGTATTTT.

This rearrangement joins TRBV27 to TRBJ1-3, with D possibly TRBD1 on 5 matching bases. V was pared by 5 bases and J by 0 bases, with 14 bases between. The CDR3 consists of 16 residues. Per the germline V gene, CDR1 is MNHEY and CDR2 is SMNVEV (reference sequence). CDR3 sequence: CASSPSAGASGNTIYF. In DNA form, the CDR3 reads TGTGCCAGCAGTCCCTCGGCCGGGGCCTCTGGAAACACCATATATTTT.

The chain uses TRBV23-1 and TRBJ2-5; perhaps TRBD1 as D (6 bases). TRBV23-1 is designated an ORF whose function remains uncertain. V was cut by 4 bases and J by 5 bases, with 32 bases left in between. The CDR3 sequence is 20 residues long. This CDR3 is CASSPPFSGTKIGSSETQYF. The CDR3 bases are TGCGCCAGCAGTCCCCCCTTCTCCGGGACAAAAATAGGGTCGTCGGAGACCCAGTACTTC.